This entry lists 27 T cell receptor beta chains sequenced from one sample in a study of T cell responses to AZD1222 COVID-19 vaccine. Some clones are missing from TCRdb's copy, which holds only in-frame ones; the method was immunoSEQ multiplex PCR. The sample has around 100,000 clones; 70% to 90% are singletons. This sample comprised peripheral blood, obtained on day 0 of AZD1222 vaccination. The receptors shown here come from an adult in good health.

The chain links TRBV7-9 to TRBJ1-2; no clear D gene. The V gene lost 5 bases and the J gene lost 6 bases, with 10 bases spanning the gap. The CDR3 is made up of 12 amino acids. Germline V lookup: CDR1 SEHNR, CDR2 FQNEAQ (reference sequence). The CDR3 DNA follows: TGTGCCAGCAGCATGGACCGAGATGGCTACACCTTC. This encodes CASSMDRDGYTF.

With respect to this clone: The sample carries other DNA sequences with the same CDR3. V and J are TRBV12-3 or TRBV12-4 and TRBJ2-5; the match to TRBD2 covers 7 bases. CDR3 length: 13 residues. The J segment lost 5 bases and the V segment lost 3 bases, leaving 3 bases of the junction unmatched. The CDR3 sequence is CASSLAGVETQYF. The CDR3 bases are TGTGCCAGCAGTTTGGCGGGGGTGGAGACCCAGTACTTC.

This sequence joins TRBV11-2 and TRBJ1-1, with D uncertain. The CDR3 totals 14 residues. Trimming removed 5 bases from V and 3 bases from J, with 13 bases in between. Germline CDR1 reads SGHAT; CDR2 reads FQNNGV. The CDR3 DNA reads TGTGCCAGCAGCCCAACATGGACGGACACTGAAGCTTTCTTT. As protein: CASSPTWTDTEAFF.

This clone was counted between two and nine times. The chain joins TRBV12-2 to TRBJ1-5. TRBV12-2 is a pseudogene locus. The CDR3 runs 12 residues. CDR3 nucleotide sequence: TGTGCAAGTCGCCTGACCAATCAGCCCCAGCATTTT. This sequence encodes CASRLTNQPQHF.

Remarks on this clone: This sample includes further DNA sequences coding for the same CDR3. V is TRBV11-2 and J is TRBJ2-2; the match to TRBD1 covers 9 bases. Unmatched junction bases numbered 2, after V lost 5 bases and J lost 1 base. CDR3 length equals 15 residues. Germline V gene data show CDR1 as SGHAT and CDR2 as FQNNGV. Here the CDR3 DNA reads TGTGCCAGCAGCGCGACAGGGGGGAACACCGGGGAGCTGTTTTTT. This sequence encodes CASSATGGNTGELFF.

The chain joins TRBV7-2 to TRBJ2-1; a weak D match, TRBD1 (6 bases). Germline values: CDR1 SGHTA, CDR2 FQGNSA. Between the trimmed V and J ends, which lost 3 bases and 0 bases, there was a span of 12 bases. The CDR3 is 16 residues long. CDR3 in amino acids: CASSLLGASSYNEQFF. CDR3 nucleotide sequence: TGTGCCAGCAGCTTGTTGGGGGCTTCCTCCTACAATGAGCAGTTCTTC.

In this sample, this clone turned up a few times. V is TRBV20-1 and J is TRBJ2-7, with no clear D. This CDR3 is built from 11 residues. Looked up from germline, CDR1 is DFQATT and CDR2 is SNEGSKA (reference sequence). The V end was cut by 0 bases, the J end by 7 bases, with 7 bases between. The CDR3 region is CSAREYGEQYF. CDR3 sequence (DNA): TGCAGTGCTAGAGAGTACGGGGAGCAGTACTTC.

The chain carries TRBV6-5 and TRBJ2-7, with TRBD2 matching over 10 bases. The CDR3 contains 15 residues. Germline V gives CDR1 MNHEY, CDR2 SVGAGI. J gave up 1 base and V 5 bases, and 5 bases lay outside the gene matches. For the CDR3, the DNA is TGTGCCAGCAGTCCTATTAGCGGGGGGTCCTACGAGCAGTACTTC. This encodes CASSPISGGSYEQYF.

This rearrangement joins TRBV19 to TRBJ2-6; 11 bases are a match to TRBD2. V trimming: 4 bases; J trimming: 4 bases; junction bases outside the gene matches: 9. Germline CDR1 is LNHDA and CDR2 is SQIVND (reference sequence). The CDR3 loop spans 18 amino acids. The CDR3 DNA follows: TGTGCCAGTAGTACATTACTAGCGGGAGTTTCCGGGGCCAACGTCCTGACTTTC. Its protein is CASSTLLAGVSGANVLTF.

The V call is TRBV2, the J call TRBJ1-1; no clear D. Germline V gene lookup returns CDR1 SNHLY and CDR2 FYNNEI. This CDR3 contains 12 residues. V lost 5 bases, J lost 3 bases, and 7 bases lay in between. This chain's CDR3 is CASSSQDTEAFF. CDR3 coding DNA: TGTGCCAGCAGTTCGCAGGACACTGAAGCTTTCTTT.

The chain uses TRBV5-4 and TRBJ1-2; D remains ambiguous. The CDR3 has 16 residues. V shed 0 bases and J shed 0 bases, with 12 bases lying between them. Germline loops: CDR1 SGHNT, CDR2 YYREEE (reference sequence). The CDR3 loop reads CASSLGSPAANYGYTF. Written as DNA, the CDR3 is TGTGCCAGCAGCTTGGGAAGCCCCGCCGCTAACTATGGCTACACCTTC.

The rearrangement uses TRBV30 and TRBJ1-1; the D is unclear. CDR1 GTSNPN and CDR2 SVGIG come from the germline V gene (reference sequence). The V end lost 6 bases, the J end lost 0 bases, and 14 bases lay between the germline ends. This CDR3 comprises 14 residues. The CDR3 nucleotides read TGTGCCTGTTCACGGAACTTGATGAACACTGAAGCTTTCTTT. It specifies CACSRNLMNTEAFF.

This chain connects TRBV5-4 to TRBJ2-5; D perhaps matches TRBD2 (5 bases). Germline V gene data show CDR1 as SGHNT and CDR2 as YYREEE (reference sequence). V shed 2 bases and J shed 1 base, with 9 bases lying between them. The CDR3 is 14 amino acids. CDR3 nucleotide sequence: TGTGCCAGCAGCTTTGGAGCGGTCCAAGAGACCCAGTACTTC. Translation gives CASSFGAVQETQYF.

The V gene is TRBV11-2, the J gene TRBJ2-6; D unclear. In germline, CDR1 is SGHAT, CDR2 FQNNGV. Trimming took 5 bases from V and 0 from J, leaving 8 bases between them. The CDR3 is made up of 15 amino acids. The CDR3 region has the DNA TGTGCCAGCAGCAAAGACTTCTCTGGGGCCAACGTCCTGACTTTC. It yields the protein CASSKDFSGANVLTF.

This clone appeared once. The chain recombines TRBV6-1 with TRBJ1-6; possible D gene TRBD1, 6 bases. The germline V gene encodes CDR1 MNHNS and CDR2 SASEGT. This CDR3 is built from 16 residues. V was shortened by 2 bases and J by 10 bases, with 18 bases between the two germline ends. In nucleotides, the CDR3 is TGTGCCAGCAGTGAATACACTGCGGGGGCAAACTCACCCCTCCACTTT. Translation: CASSEYTAGANSPLHF.

V gene TRBV2 combines with J gene TRBJ1-2, with 12 nucleotides matching TRBD1. The V segment lost 2 bases and the J segment 8 bases; nucleotides outside the gene matches: 9. Germline assignment: CDR1 SNHLY and CDR2 FYNNEI. This CDR3 comprises 16 residues. The DNA for the CDR3 is TGTGCCAGCAGTGAAACTTCGGGACAGGGGGCTTGGGGCTACACCTTC. It is translated as CASSETSGQGAWGYTF.

This clone was found a few times. The chain has TRBV7-9 and TRBJ1-2, with 11 bases that match TRBD1. CDR1 and CDR2 from the germline V gene are SEHNR and FQNEAQ (reference sequence). V trimming: 5 bases; J trimming: 10 bases; junction bases outside the gene matches: 6. There are 13 residues in the CDR3. Written as DNA, the CDR3 is TGTGCCAGCAGCCTCGGGACAGGGGGATCCTACACCTTC. This encodes CASSLGTGGSYTF.

The gene calls are TRBV6-6 and TRBJ1-3; a weak D match, TRBD1 (5 bases). V shed 4 bases and J shed 0 bases, with 10 bases lying between them. Germline CDR1 is MNHNY and CDR2 is SVGAGI (reference sequence). The CDR3 totals 15 residues. CDR3 in amino acids: CASSSSQGSGNTIYF. The CDR3 DNA reads TGTGCCAGCAGTTCGAGCCAGGGCTCTGGAAACACCATATATTTT.

This rearrangement joins TRBV30 to TRBJ1-5, with no clear D. V was cut by 2 bases and J by 6 bases, with 11 bases left in between. CDR1 and CDR2 (germline): GTSNPN, SVGIG (reference sequence). The CDR3 contains 13 residues. The CDR3 sequence: CAWSLGGSQPQHF. The CDR3 nucleotides are TGTGCCTGGAGTTTGGGAGGATCTCAGCCCCAGCATTTT.

The CDR3 region has the DNA TGTGCCAGTAGTATAGATTCCCGGGCTCAGGGGGAAAAACTGTTTTTT. It codes for CASSIDSRAQGEKLFF. The V gene is TRBV19, the J gene TRBJ1-4, with TRBD1 as a possible D gene (6 bases). The V end lost 0 bases, the J end lost 8 bases, and 16 bases lay between the germline ends. Per germline, CDR1 LNHDA and CDR2 SQIVND (reference sequence). This CDR3 is built from 16 residues.

In DNA, the CDR3 is TGTGCCAGCAGTTTATACCCCCCGGGCACGGGGTACACTGAAGCTTTCTTT. Translating gives CASSLYPPGTGYTEAFF. V and J are TRBV27 and TRBJ1-1, with D hard to call. Germline assignment: CDR1 MNHEY and CDR2 SMNVEV (reference sequence). The CDR3 contains 17 residues. With 1 base removed from V and 3 bases from J, the gap between germline ends came to 18 bases.

V and J are TRBV12-5 and TRBJ2-1, with no clear D. The CDR3 consists of 12 residues. Germline assignment: CDR1 LGHNT and CDR2 FRNRAP. Between the trimmed V and J ends, which lost 1 base and 6 bases, there was a span of 4 bases. The CDR3 bases are TGTGCTAGTGGTTTGGGGGGCAATGAGCAGTTCTTC. This sequence encodes CASGLGGNEQFF.

CDR3: CASSRDSGMSNEKLFF. The CDR3 coding sequence is TGTGCCAGTAGTCGGGACAGCGGAATGTCTAATGAAAAACTGTTTTTT. The V gene is TRBV19, the J gene TRBJ1-4, with TRBD1 matching 7 bases. Germline-derived CDR1 and CDR2 are LNHDA and SQIVND (reference sequence). V lost 5 bases and J lost 3; bases outside the gene matches: 9. This CDR3 region has 16 residues.

The V call is TRBV10-2, the J call TRBJ2-4; 9 bases align to TRBD2. Germline V gene lookup returns CDR1 WSHSY and CDR2 SAAADI. The CDR3 sequence is 15 residues long. Trimming removed 4 bases from V and 3 bases from J; junction bases left unmatched: 4. The CDR3: CASSGGAGGKNIQYF. The CDR3 bases are TGCGCCAGCAGTGGTGGAGCGGGAGGCAAAAACATTCAGTACTTC.

V gene TRBV27 combines with J gene TRBJ1-5, with unresolved D. Germline lookup yields CDR1 MNHEY and CDR2 SMNVEV (reference sequence). Trimming removed 5 bases at V and 6 bases at J, with 14 bases between. The CDR3 is 14 amino acids. The CDR3 bases are TGTGCCAGCAGTAAGTACGGATTAGCTCAGCCCCAGCATTTT. Protein: CASSKYGLAQPQHF.

The rearrangement links TRBV7-9 to TRBJ2-2; 10 bases align to TRBD1. This CDR3 is 14 amino acids long. J was trimmed by 7 bases and V by 6 bases; bases with no gene match: 5. CDR1 is SEHNR and CDR2 is FQNEAQ in the germline V gene (reference sequence). CDR3 bases: TGTGCCAGCAGGCCGACAGGGGGCGGCGGGGAGCTGTTTTTT. The encoded protein is CASRPTGGGGELFF.

The CDR3 bases are TGTGCCAGCGAGCAGACCGGGACCCAATCGGGAAAACTGTTTTTT. Translating it yields CASEQTGTQSGKLFF. This rearrangement joins TRBV6-6 to TRBJ1-4, with a possible D match to TRBD1 (5 bases). This CDR3 has 15 residues. Deletions cut 8 bases from V and 10 bases from J, with 23 bases between. Germline lookup yields CDR1 MNHNY and CDR2 SVGAGI (reference sequence).